This TCR beta chain emerged from a study of CXCR3-negative and CXCR3-positive naive CD8 T cells. This CDR3 has 15 amino acids. Per germline, CDR1 SNHLY and CDR2 FYNNEI. A note on this clonotype: As yet, its antigen is unknown.

Study outcomes and limitations: A higher hydrophobicity marked the TRB CDR3s of CXCR3-positive naive cells versus CXCR3-negative naive cells.

cDNA libraries for TRB were generated by 5' RACE incorporating UMI labels. TCRdb re-called the 5' RACE reads; every CDR3 protein appears as one record, without DNA. In all, the sample yields about 5,000 distinct CDR3 sequences. This sequence originates from a human donor in good health. Some clones in this sample may be carry-over from other donors' samples. The genes are TRBV2 and TRBJ2-4; lacking DNA, the TRBD1 call made by TCRdb goes unchecked. The specimen was naive CXCR3+ CD8+ T cells from blood. Subset in this sample: CD45RO-CCR7+CD27+CD95- naive CD8+ T cells expressing CXCR3 (TNR3+). CDR3 loop: CASLDQGFSKNIQYF.